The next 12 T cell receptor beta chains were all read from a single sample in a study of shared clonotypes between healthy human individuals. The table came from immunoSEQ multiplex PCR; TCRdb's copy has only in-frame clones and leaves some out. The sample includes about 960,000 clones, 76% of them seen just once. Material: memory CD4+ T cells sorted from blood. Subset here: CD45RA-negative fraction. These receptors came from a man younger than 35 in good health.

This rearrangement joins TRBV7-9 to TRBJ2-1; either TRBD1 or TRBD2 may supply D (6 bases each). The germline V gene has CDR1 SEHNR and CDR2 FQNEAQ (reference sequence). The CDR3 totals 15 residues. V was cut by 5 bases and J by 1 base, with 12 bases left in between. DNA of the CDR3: TGTGCCAGCAGCCCAAGGGGGGCGTCCTACAATGAGCAGTTCTTC. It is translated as CASSPRGASYNEQFF.

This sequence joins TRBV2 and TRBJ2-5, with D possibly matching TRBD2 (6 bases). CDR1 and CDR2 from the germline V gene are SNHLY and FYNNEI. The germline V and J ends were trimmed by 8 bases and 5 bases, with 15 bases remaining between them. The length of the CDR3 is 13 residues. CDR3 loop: CASGILGGETQYF. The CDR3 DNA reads TGTGCCAGCGGAATTTTAGGAGGGGAGACCCAGTACTTC. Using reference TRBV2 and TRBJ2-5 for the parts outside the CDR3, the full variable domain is EPEVTQTPSHQVTQMGQEVILRCVPISNHLYFYWYRQILGQKVEFLVSFYNNEISEKSEIFDDQFSVERPDGSNFTLKIRSTKLEDSAMYFCASGILGGETQYFGPGTRLLVL.

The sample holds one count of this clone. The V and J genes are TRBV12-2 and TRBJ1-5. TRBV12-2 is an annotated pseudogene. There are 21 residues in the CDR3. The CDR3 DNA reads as TGTGCAAGTCGCTTAGCGGCTAACGACAGGAGCGGGTGCAAAAGCAATCAGCCCCAGCATTTT. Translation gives CASRLAANDRSGCKSNQPQHF.

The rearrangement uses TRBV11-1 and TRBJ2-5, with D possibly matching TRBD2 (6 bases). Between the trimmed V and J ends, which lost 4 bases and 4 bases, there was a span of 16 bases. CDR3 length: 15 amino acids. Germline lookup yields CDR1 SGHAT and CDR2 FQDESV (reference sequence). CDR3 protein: CASSSPGTGGETQYF. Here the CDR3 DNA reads TGTGCCAGCAGCTCCCCAGGGACCGGGGGAGAGACCCAGTACTTC.

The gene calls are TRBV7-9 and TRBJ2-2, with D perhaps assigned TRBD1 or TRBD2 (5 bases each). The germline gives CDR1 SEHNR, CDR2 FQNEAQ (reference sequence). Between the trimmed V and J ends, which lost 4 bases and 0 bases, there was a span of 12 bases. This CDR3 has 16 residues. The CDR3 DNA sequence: TGTGCCAGCAGCTACGGGACCGGCGCGAACACCGGGGAGCTGTTTTTT. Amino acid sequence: CASSYGTGANTGELFF. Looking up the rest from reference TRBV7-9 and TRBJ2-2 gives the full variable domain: DTGVSQNPRHKITKRGQNVTFRCDPISEHNRLYWYRQTLGQGPEFLTYFQNEAQLEKSRLLSDRFSAERPKGSFSTLEIQRTEQGDSAMYLCASSYGTGANTGELFFGEGSRLTVL.

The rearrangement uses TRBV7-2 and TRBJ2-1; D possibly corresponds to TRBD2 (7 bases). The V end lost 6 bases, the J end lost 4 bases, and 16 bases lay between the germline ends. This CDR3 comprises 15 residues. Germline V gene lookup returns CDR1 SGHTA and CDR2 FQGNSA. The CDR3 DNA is TGTGCCAGCAGGGACGGGGGGCCCTCTTACAATGAGCAGTTCTTC. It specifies CASRDGGPSYNEQFF. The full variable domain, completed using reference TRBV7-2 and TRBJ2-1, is GAGVSQSPSNKVTEKGKDVELRCDPISGHTALYWYRQSLGQGLEFLIYFQGNSAPDKSGLPSDRFSAERTGGSVSTLTIQRTQQEDSAVYLCASRDGGPSYNEQFFGPGTRLTVL.

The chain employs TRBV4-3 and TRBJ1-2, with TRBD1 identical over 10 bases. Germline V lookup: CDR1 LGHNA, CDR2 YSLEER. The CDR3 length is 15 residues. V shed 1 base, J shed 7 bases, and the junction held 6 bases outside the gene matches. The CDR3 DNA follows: TGCGCCAGCAGCCAAGCCCGGGACAGGGGTCTTGGCTACACCTTC. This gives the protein CASSQARDRGLGYTF.

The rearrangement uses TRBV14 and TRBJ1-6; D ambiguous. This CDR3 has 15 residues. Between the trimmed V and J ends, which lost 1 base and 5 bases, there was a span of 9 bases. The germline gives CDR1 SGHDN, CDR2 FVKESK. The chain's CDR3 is CASSQVQLNNSPLHF. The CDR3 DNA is TGTGCCAGCAGCCAAGTACAGCTTAATAATTCACCCCTCCACTTT.

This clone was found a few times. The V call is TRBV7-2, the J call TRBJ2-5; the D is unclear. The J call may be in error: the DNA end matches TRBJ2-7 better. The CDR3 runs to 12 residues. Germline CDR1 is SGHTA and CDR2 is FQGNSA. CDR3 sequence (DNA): TGTGCCAGCAGCCCCCGTACCTACGAGCAGTACTTC. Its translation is CASSPRTYEQYF.

CDR3 nucleotide sequence: TGTGCCAGCAGAGCAGGGTCGAACACTGAAGCTTTCTTT. Its protein is CASRAGSNTEAFF. The V and J genes are TRBV6-1 and TRBJ1-1; possible D gene TRBD1, 5 bases. Germline V gene lookup returns CDR1 MNHNS and CDR2 SASEGT. Trimming shortened V by 6 bases and J by 1 base, and 9 bases separated the two germline ends. There are 13 residues in the CDR3.

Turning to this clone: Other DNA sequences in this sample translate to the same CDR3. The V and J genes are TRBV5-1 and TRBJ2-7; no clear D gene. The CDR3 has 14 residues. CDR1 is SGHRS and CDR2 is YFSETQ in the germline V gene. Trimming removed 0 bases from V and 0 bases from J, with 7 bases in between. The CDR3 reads CASSLGLSSYEQYF. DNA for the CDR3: TGCGCCAGCAGCTTGGGCCTATCCTCCTACGAGCAGTACTTC.

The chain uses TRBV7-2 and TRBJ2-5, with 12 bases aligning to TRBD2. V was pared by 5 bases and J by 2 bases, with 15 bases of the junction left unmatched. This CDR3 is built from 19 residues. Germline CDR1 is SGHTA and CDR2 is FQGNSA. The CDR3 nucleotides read TGTGCCAGCAGCCCCCTGGGGTCTAGCGGGAGGGGGTCGCAAGAGACCCAGTACTTC. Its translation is CASSPLGSSGRGSQETQYF.